This T cell receptor beta chain was profiled in a study of T cells after yellow fever vaccination. Germline V gives CDR1 MGHDK, CDR2 SYGVNS. There are 13 residues in the CDR3. V lost 4 bases and J 8 bases, leaving 11 bases between the germline ends. For TCR, cDNA came from 5'RACE template switching, which added a universal primer site and UMIs. TCRdb re-called the 5' RACE reads through MiXCR, storing one row per CDR3 protein. The table includes approximately 550,000 distinct CDR3 sequences, about 19% detected once. This clonotype was picked up a small number of times. What it recognizes is unknown. Findings and caveats of the study: Secondary responses were weaker yet peaked faster, day 5 versus 15. From the bulk population, abundant clonotypes could contaminate and appear within FACS-sorted repertoires.

The rearrangement links TRBV25-1 to TRBJ1-4, with unresolved D. The TCR was taken from a man in his thirties or forties who received the YFV17D yellow fever vaccine. The material sequenced was PBMCs, taken 15 days after the yellow fever booster vaccination. The CDR3 loop is CASSVARGEKLFF. The CDR3 region has the DNA TGTGCCAGCAGTGTGGCCAGAGGGGAAAAACTGTTTTTT. The full variable domain, rest sourced from reference TRBV25-1 and TRBJ1-4, is EADIYQTPRYLVIGTGKKITLECSQTMGHDKMYWYQQDPGMELHLIHYSYGVNSTEKGDLSSESTVSRIRTEHFPLTLESARPSHTSQYLCASSVARGEKLFFGSGTQLSVL.